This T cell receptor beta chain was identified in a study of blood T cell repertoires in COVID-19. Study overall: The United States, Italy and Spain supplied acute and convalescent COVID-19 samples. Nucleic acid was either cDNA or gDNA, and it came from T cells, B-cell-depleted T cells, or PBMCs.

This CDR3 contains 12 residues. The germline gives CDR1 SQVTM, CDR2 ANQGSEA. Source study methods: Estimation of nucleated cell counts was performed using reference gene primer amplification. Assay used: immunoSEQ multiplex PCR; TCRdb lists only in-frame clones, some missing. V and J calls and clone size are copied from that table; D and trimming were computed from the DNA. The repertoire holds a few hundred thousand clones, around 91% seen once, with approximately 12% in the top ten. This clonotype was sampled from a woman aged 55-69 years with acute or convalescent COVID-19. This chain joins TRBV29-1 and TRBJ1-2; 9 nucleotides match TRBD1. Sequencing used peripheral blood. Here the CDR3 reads CKVGQGNYGYTF. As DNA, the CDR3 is TGCAAGGTGGGACAGGGAAACTATGGCTACACCTTC.